A selection of T cell receptor beta chains follows, all from one sample in a study of blood T cell repertoires in COVID-19. TCRdb keeps only in-frame clones here, not all; method: immunoSEQ multiplex PCR. The sample shows about 170,000 clones, around four fifths of them seen only once. Input material: peripheral blood. The receptors were gathered from an older woman with COVID-19, enrolled during active disease. Each CDR3 is given with its conserved first and last residue. A D gene is named only where the DNA matches it firmly. For some rows the clone size is stated as once, few or many, or as a class when expanded; others skip it.

16 | TRBJ2-1 | - | TRBV5-6 | TRBD1 | TGTGCCAGCAGCTGGAGAGGGGACAGCCTCTACAATGAGCAGTTCTTC | CASSWRGDSLYNEQFF
14 | TRBJ1-2 | - | TRBV2 | TRBD1 | TGTGCCAGCAGAGGAGATTGGACAGGCCATGGCTACACCTTC | CASRGDWTGHGYTF
19 | TRBJ1-6 | - | TRBV3-1/TRBV3-2 | - | TGTGCCAGCAGCCATTCTACACCAGGGTTAGGGTTCATTGATTCACCCCTCCACTTT | CASSHSTPGLGFIDSPLHF
13 | TRBJ1-1 | - | TRBV6-5 | - | TGTGCCAGCGGCAGGGTCGGGAACACTGAAGCTTTCTTT | CASGRVGNTEAFF
15 | TRBJ2-2 | few | TRBV14 | - | TGTGCCAGCAGCCAGTATCCAGCGAACACCGGGGAGCTGTTTTTT | CASSQYPANTGELFF
15 | TRBJ2-2 | - | TRBV6-5 | TRBD1 | TGTGCCAGCAGCTATATGACAGGGTTAGCCGGGGAGCTGTTTTTT | CASSYMTGLAGELFF
13 | TRBJ1-1 | few | TRBV6-4 | - | TGTGCCAGCAGTGACTCCTGGACAGCTGAAGCTTTCTTT | CASSDSWTAEAFF
15 | TRBJ1-2 | - | TRBV6-5 | TRBD1 | TGTGCCAGCAGGCCGGGACAGATTACTAACTATGGCTACACCTTC | CASRPGQITNYGYTF
13 | TRBJ1-6 | - | TRBV5-5 | - | TGTGCCAGCAGCTCCGGACAAGGTTCACCCCTCCACTTT | CASSSGQGSPLHF
13 | TRBJ2-2 | - | TRBV19 | - | TGTGCCAGTAGTTATACATCCGTGGGGGAGCTGTTTTTT | CASSYTSVGELFF
13 | TRBJ1-4 | - | TRBV18 | - | TGTGCCAGCTCACAGGGGGCTAATGAAAAACTGTTTTTT | CASSQGANEKLFF
16 | TRBJ2-1 | - | TRBV7-6 | TRBD2 | TGTGCCAGCAGCTTAGGGGGCCTAGCGGGAATGAATGAGCAGTTCTTC | CASSLGGLAGMNEQFF
17 | TRBJ1-2 | - | TRBV7-2 | - | TGTGCCAGCAGCTTAAATATTGGGCAGGGCTCCCTCTATGGCTACACCTTC | CASSLNIGQGSLYGYTF
17 | TRBJ2-6 | - | TRBV10-3 | - | TGTGCCATCAGTGAGTCAGGAGGGGGCGCTGGGGCCAACGTCCTGACTTTC | CAISESGGGAGANVLTF
15 | TRBJ2-1 | - | TRBV5-6 | TRBD2 | TGTGCCAGCAGTCAACTAGCGGGAGGGAATAGGGCGCAGTTCTTC | CASSQLAGGNRAQFF
14 | TRBJ1-5 | few | TRBV6-6 | TRBD1 | TGTGCCAGCAGTTCCCCGGACAGGGACCCGCCCCAGCATTTT | CASSSPDRDPPQHF
13 | TRBJ1-2 | - | TRBV30 | - | TGTGCCTGGACTGGTTCGAGATTCTATGGCTACACCTTC | CAWTGSRFYGYTF
12 | TRBJ1-5 | - | TRBV6-6 | - | TGTGCCAGCAGCCAGAGCAATCAGCCCCAGCATTTT | CASSQSNQPQHF
13 | TRBJ1-1 | - | TRBV5-1 | - | TGCGCCAGCAGCTTGGCCCGGGGGGATGAAGCTTTCTTT | CASSLARGDEAFF
15 | TRBJ2-4 | - | TRBV19 | - | TGTGCCAGTAGCCCGGCGGGGCAGGGAGGAAACATTCAGTACTTC | CASSPAGQGGNIQYF
19 | TRBJ2-3 | - | TRBV5-1 | - | TGCGCCAGCAGCTTCTCCAGCTTTAGCGGCAGATTTAGCACAGATACGCAGTATTTT | CASSFSSFSGRFSTDTQYF
16 | TRBJ1-1 | - | TRBV29-1 | - | TGCAGCGCCCCCCGGGGCGGGGGCGGAATGAACACTGAAGCTTTCTTT | CSAPRGGGGMNTEAFF